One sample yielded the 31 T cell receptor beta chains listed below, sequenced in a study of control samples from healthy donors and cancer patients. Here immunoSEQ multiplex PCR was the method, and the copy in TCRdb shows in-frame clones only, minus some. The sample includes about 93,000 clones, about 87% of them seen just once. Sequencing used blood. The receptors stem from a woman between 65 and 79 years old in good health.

The CDR3 sequence: CASSQDVGHYGYTF. The CDR3, as DNA: TGTGCCAGCAGCCAAGATGTAGGGCACTATGGCTACACCTTC. The genes are TRBV3-1 (or the pseudogene TRBV3-2) and TRBJ1-2, with D unclear. The CDR3 runs to 14 residues. The V and J ends lost 0 bases and 3 bases respectively, with 8 bases between them. Per the germline V gene, CDR1 is LGHDT and CDR2 is YNNKEL (reference sequence).

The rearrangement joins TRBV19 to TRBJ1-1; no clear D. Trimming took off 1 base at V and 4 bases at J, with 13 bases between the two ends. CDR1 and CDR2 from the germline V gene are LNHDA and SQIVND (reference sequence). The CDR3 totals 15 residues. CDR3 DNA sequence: TGTGCCAGTAGTATAGCCCCACAAGCGGGCACTGAAGCTTTCTTT. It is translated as CASSIAPQAGTEAFF.

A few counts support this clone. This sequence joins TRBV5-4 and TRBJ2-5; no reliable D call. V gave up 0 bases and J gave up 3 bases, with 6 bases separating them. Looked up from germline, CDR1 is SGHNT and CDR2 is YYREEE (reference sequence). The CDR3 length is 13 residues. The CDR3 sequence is CASSLVSKETQYF. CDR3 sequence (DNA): TGTGCCAGCAGCTTGGTATCTAAAGAGACCCAGTACTTC.

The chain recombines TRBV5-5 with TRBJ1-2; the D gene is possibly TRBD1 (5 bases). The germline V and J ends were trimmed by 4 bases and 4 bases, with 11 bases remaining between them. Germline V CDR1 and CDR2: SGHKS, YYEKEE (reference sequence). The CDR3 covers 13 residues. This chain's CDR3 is CASSQGASYGYTF. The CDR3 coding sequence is TGTGCCAGCAGCCAGGGAGCGAGCTATGGCTACACCTTC.

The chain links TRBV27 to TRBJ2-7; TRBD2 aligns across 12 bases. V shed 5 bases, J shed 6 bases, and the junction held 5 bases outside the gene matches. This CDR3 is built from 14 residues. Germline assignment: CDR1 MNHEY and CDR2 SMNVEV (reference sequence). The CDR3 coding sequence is TGTGCCAGCAGTCCTAGCGGGAGGGCCTTCGAGCAGTACTTC. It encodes CASSPSGRAFEQYF.

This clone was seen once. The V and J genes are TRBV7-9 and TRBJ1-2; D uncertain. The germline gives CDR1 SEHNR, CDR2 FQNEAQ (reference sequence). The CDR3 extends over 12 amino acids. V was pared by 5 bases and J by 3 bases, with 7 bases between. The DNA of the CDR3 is TGTGCCAGCAGCCCGGCCGACTATGGCTACACCTTC. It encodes CASSPADYGYTF. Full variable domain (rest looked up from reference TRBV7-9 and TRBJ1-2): DTGVSQNPRHKITKRGQNVTFRCDPISEHNRLYWYRQTLGQGPEFLTYFQNEAQLEKSRLLSDRFSAERPKGSFSTLEIQRTEQGDSAMYLCASSPADYGYTFGSGTRLTVV.

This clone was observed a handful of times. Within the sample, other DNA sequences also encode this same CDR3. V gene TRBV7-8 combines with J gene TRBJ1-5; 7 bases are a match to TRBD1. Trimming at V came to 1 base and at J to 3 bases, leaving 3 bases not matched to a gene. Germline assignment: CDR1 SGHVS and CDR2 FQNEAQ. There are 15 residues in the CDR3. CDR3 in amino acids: CASSLGQGFNQPQHF. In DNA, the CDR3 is TGTGCCAGCAGCTTAGGACAGGGATTCAATCAGCCCCAGCATTTT.

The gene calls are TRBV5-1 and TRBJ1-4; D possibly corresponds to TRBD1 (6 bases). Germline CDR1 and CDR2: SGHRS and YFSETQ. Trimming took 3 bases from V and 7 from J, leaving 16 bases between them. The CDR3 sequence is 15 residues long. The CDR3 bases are TGCGCCAGCAGCTCCGCTACAGGGACGGGTGAAAAACTGTTTTTT. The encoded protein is CASSSATGTGEKLFF. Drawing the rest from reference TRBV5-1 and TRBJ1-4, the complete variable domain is KAGVTQTPRYLIKTRGQQVTLSCSPISGHRSVSWYQQTPGQGLQFLFEYFSETQRNKGNFPGRFSGRQFSNSRSEMNVSTLELGDSALYLCASSSATGTGEKLFFGSGTQLSVL.

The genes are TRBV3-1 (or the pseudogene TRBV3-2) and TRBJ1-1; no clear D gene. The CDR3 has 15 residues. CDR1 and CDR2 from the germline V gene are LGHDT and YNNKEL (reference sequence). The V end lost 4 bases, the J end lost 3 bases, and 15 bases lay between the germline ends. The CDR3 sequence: CASSPGGRSDTEAFF. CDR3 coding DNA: TGTGCCAGCAGCCCCGGAGGCAGGTCGGACACTGAAGCTTTCTTT.

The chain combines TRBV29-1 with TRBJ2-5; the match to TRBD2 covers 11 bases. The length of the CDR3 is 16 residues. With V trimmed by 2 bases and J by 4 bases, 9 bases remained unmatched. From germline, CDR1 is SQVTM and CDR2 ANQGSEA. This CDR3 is CSVETSGGARGETQYF. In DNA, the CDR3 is TGCAGCGTTGAAACTAGCGGGGGCGCTAGGGGAGAGACCCAGTACTTC.

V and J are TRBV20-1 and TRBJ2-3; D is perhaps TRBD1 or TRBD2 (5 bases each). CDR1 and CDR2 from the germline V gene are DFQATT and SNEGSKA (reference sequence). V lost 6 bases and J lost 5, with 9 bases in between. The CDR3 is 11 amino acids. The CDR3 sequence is CSAGTIDTQYF. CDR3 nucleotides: TGCAGTGCCGGGACGATAGATACGCAGTATTTT.

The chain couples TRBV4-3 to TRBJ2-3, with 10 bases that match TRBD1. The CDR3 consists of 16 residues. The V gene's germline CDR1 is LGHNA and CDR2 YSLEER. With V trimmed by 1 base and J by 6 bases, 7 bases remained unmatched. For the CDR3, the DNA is TGCGCCAGCAGCCAAGGGGGGACAGGGGAATTGGATACGCAGTATTTT. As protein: CASSQGGTGELDTQYF.

Written as DNA, the CDR3 is TGTGCCACGCGAAGGGGAGAAGAAGCTTTCTTT. Amino acid sequence: CATRRGEEAFF. The genes are TRBV24-1 and TRBJ1-1; a possible D gene is TRBD1 (5 bases). The CDR3 has 11 amino acids. From germline, CDR1 is KGHDR and CDR2 SFDVKD. V was cut by 10 bases and J by 8 bases, with 13 bases left in between.

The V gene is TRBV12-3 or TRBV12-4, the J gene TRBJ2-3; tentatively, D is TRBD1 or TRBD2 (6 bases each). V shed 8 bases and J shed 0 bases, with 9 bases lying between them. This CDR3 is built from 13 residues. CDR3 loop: CASAGGSTDTQYF. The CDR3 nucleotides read TGTGCCAGCGCCGGGGGCAGCACAGATACGCAGTATTTT.

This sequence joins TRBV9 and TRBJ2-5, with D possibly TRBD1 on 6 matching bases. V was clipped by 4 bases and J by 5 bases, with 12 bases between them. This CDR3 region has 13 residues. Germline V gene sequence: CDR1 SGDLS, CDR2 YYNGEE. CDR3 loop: CASSIRGGETQYF. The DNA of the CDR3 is TGTGCCAGCAGCATCAGGGGTGGGGAGACCCAGTACTTC. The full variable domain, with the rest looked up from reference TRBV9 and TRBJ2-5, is DSGVTQTPKHLITATGQRVTLRCSPRSGDLSVYWYQQSLDQGLQFLIQYYNGEERAKGNILERFSAQQFPDLHSELNLSSLELGDSALYFCASSIRGGETQYFGPGTRLLVL.

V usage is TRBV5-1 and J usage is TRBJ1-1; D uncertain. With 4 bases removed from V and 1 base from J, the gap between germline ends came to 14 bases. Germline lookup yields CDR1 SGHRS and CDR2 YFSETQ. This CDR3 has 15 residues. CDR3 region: CASSPELGTNTEAFF. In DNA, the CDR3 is TGCGCCAGCAGCCCAGAACTGGGCACGAACACTGAAGCTTTCTTT.

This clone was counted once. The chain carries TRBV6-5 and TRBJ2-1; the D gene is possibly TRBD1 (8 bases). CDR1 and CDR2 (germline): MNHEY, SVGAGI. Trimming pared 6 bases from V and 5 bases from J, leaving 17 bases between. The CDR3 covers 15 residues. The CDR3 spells CASSDRGLSHNEQFF. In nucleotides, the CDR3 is TGTGCCAGCAGCGACAGGGGACTATCGCACAATGAGCAGTTCTTC.

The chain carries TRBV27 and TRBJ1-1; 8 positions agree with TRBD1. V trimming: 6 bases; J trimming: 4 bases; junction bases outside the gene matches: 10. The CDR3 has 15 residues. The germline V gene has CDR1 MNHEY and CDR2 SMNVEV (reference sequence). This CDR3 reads CASSPRQGWGTEAFF. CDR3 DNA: TGTGCCAGCAGCCCTCGACAGGGGTGGGGCACTGAAGCTTTCTTT.

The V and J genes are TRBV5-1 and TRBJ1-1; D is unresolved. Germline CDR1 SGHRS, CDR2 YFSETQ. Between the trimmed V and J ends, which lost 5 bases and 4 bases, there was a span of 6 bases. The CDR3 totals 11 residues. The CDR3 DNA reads TGCGCCAGCAGTAGTACCACTGAAGCTTTCTTT. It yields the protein CASSSTTEAFF. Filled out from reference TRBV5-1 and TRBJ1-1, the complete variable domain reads KAGVTQTPRYLIKTRGQQVTLSCSPISGHRSVSWYQQTPGQGLQFLFEYFSETQRNKGNFPGRFSGRQFSNSRSEMNVSTLELGDSALYLCASSSTTEAFFGQGTRLTVV.

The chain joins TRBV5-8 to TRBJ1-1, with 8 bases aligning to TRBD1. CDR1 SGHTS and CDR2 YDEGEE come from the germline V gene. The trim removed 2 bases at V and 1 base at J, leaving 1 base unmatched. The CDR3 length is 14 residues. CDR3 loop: CASSFGTGNTEAFF. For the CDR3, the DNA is TGTGCCAGCAGCTTTGGGACAGGGAACACTGAAGCTTTCTTT.

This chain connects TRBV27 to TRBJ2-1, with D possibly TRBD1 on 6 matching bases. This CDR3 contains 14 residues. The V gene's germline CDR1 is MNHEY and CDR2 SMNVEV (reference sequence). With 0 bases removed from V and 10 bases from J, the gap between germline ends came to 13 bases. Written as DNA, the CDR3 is TGTGCCAGCAGTTTATCTTTACAGGGATACGAGCAGTTCTTC. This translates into CASSLSLQGYEQFF.

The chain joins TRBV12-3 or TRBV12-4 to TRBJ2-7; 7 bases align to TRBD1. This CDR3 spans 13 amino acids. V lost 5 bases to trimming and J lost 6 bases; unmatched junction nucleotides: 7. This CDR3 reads CASSRDRESEQYF. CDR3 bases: TGTGCCAGCAGTCGCGACAGGGAAAGCGAGCAGTACTTC.

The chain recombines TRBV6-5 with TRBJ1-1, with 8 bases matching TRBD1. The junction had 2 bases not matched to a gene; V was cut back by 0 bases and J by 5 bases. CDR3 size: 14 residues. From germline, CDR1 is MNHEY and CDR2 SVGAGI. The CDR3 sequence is CASSYSYRGTEAFF. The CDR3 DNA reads TGTGCCAGCAGTTACTCATACAGGGGGACTGAAGCTTTCTTT.

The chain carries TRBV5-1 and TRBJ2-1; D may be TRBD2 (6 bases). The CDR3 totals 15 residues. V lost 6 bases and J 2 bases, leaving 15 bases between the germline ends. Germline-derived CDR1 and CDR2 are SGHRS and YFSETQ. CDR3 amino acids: CASNKGGVAYNEQFF. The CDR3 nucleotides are TGCGCCAGCAATAAGGGCGGGGTGGCCTACAATGAGCAGTTCTTC.

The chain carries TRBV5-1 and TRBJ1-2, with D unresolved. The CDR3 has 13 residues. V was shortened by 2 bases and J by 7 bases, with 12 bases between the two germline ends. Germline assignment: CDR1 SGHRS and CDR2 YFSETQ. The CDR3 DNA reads TGCGCCAGCAGCTTAAGCGGGGATTCTGGCTACACCTTC. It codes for CASSLSGDSGYTF.

This CDR3 is CASSQPGAYEQYF. CDR3 coding DNA: TGTGCCAGCAGCCAGCCCGGAGCTTACGAGCAGTACTTC. The rearrangement links TRBV7-2 to TRBJ2-7; no clear D gene. The CDR3 loop spans 13 amino acids. Per germline, CDR1 SGHTA and CDR2 FQGNSA. V was shortened by 5 bases and J by 4 bases, with 12 bases between the two germline ends.

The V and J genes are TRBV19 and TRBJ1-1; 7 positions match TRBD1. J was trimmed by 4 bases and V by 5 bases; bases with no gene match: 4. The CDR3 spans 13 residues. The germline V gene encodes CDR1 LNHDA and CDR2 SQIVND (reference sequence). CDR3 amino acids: CASSRQGSTEAFF. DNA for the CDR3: TGTGCCAGTAGTCGACAGGGTAGCACTGAAGCTTTCTTT. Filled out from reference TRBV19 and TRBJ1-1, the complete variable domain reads DGGITQSPKYLFRKEGQNVTLSCEQNLNHDAMYWYRQDPGQGLRLIYYSQIVNDFQKGDIAEGYSVSREKKESFPLTVTSAQKNPTAFYLCASSRQGSTEAFFGQGTRLTVV.

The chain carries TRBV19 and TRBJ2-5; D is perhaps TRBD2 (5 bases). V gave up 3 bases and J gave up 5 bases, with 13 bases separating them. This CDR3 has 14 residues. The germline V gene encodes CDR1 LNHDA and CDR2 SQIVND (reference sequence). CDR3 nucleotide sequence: TGTGCCAGTAGTATGGGCCTAGCTGGGGAGACCCAGTACTTC. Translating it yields CASSMGLAGETQYF.

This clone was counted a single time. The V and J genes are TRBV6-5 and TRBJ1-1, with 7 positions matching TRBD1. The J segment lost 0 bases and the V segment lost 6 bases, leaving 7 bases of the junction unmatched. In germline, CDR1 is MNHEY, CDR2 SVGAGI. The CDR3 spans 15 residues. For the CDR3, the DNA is TGTGCCAGCAGGCGACAGGGAGTCATGAACACTGAAGCTTTCTTT. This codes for CASRRQGVMNTEAFF.

CDR3 nucleotide sequence: TGTGCCAGCAGCCAAGATAACCTTAACACTGAAGCTTTCTTT. Protein product: CASSQDNLNTEAFF. The chain is built from TRBV3-1 (or the pseudogene TRBV3-2) and TRBJ1-1; unclear D gene. Trimming took off 0 bases at V and 2 bases at J, with 7 bases between the two ends. Germline V gene sequence: CDR1 LGHDT, CDR2 YNNKEL (reference sequence). The CDR3 extends over 14 amino acids.

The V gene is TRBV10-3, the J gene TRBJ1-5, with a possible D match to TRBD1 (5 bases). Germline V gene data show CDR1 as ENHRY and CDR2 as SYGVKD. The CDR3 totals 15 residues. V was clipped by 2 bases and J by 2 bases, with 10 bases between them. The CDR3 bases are TGTGCCATCAGTGAGACGTCGGGGGGCAATCAGCCCCAGCATTTT. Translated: CAISETSGGNQPQHF.